What follows are 4 T cell receptor beta chains derived from one specimen sequenced in a study of blood T cell repertoires in COVID-19. Sequenced by immunoSEQ multiplex PCR; TCRdb stores in-frame clones only, minus some. The profile shows under 200,000 clones, around nine tenths of them singletons. The sample comprised peripheral blood. The source is a man in his 60s with active or convalescent COVID-19.

The chain combines TRBV3-1 (or the pseudogene TRBV3-2) with TRBJ1-4; 7 bases align to TRBD1. CDR1 is LGHDT, CDR2 YNNKEL, per germline (reference sequence). V shed 4 bases and J 4 bases; nucleotides not matched to a gene: 9. The CDR3 length is 16 residues. Written as DNA, the CDR3 is TGTGCCAGCAGCCCTACCGGGACAGCACTTAATGAAAAACTGTTTTTT. Amino acid sequence: CASSPTGTALNEKLFF.

This clone was counted only a few times. The chain has TRBV4-2 and TRBJ2-5, with D hard to call. This CDR3 contains 16 residues. Trimming pared 3 bases from V and 2 bases from J, leaving 16 bases between. Per germline, CDR1 LGHNA and CDR2 YNFKEQ. DNA for the CDR3: TGTGCCAGCAGCCAGAGAGGAAGAGGTCGGCAAGAGACCCAGTACTTC. Its protein is CASSQRGRGRQETQYF.

J is TRBJ2-4 and V is TRBV18, with unresolved D. This CDR3 contains 13 residues. Trimming removed 6 bases at V and 5 bases at J, with 11 bases between. Per the germline V gene, CDR1 is KGHSH and CDR2 is LQKENI. The CDR3 loop is CASSPPSENIQYF. The CDR3 DNA is TGTGCCAGCTCCCCTCCGTCCGAAAACATTCAGTACTTC.

The chain uses TRBV18 and TRBJ1-6; D gene uncertain. This CDR3 region has 14 residues. CDR1 KGHSH and CDR2 LQKENI come from the germline V gene. The V and J ends lost 3 bases and 10 bases respectively, with 13 bases between them. Here the CDR3 DNA reads TGTGCCAGCTCACCGGAGGGCGGACGGTCACCCCTCCACTTT. This encodes CASSPEGGRSPLHF.